These T cell receptor beta chains were read from a single sample in a study of T cell changes during pregnancy in multiple sclerosis. Some clones are missing from TCRdb's copy, which holds only in-frame ones; the method was immunoSEQ multiplex PCR. The table includes around 45,000 clones, more than 85% detected once. The sample was CD4+ T cells from peripheral blood mononuclear cells, taken in the second trimester of pregnancy. The receptors were gathered from a female donor in good health, enrolled as a control in a pregnancy study. Each CDR3 is given with its conserved first and last residue.

j_call: TRBJ2-1; v_call: TRBV11-3; cdr3_aa: CASSPGLAGSNEQFF
j_call: TRBJ2-5; v_call: TRBV5-1; cdr3_aa: CASRRTGTMEETQYF
j_call: TRBJ2-7; v_call: TRBV5-1; cdr3_aa: CASSTAGRSIDEQYF
j_call: TRBJ2-2; v_call: TRBV5-1; cdr3_aa: CASSQSGVRTGELFF
j_call: TRBJ1-1; v_call: TRBV7-8; cdr3_aa: CASSQGGGTEAFF
j_call: TRBJ1-5; v_call: TRBV19; cdr3_aa: CARINRDRGNQPQHF
j_call: TRBJ2-7; v_call: TRBV6-5; cdr3_aa: CASRPGQALLGEQYF
j_call: TRBJ2-1; v_call: TRBV2; cdr3_aa: CANTGGDSYNEQFF
j_call: TRBJ1-5; v_call: TRBV6-1; cdr3_aa: CASSESLLYRGVKYSNQPQHF
j_call: TRBJ2-4; v_call: TRBV7-6; cdr3_aa: CASSDQSGLAGGRQAKNIQYF
j_call: TRBJ2-7; v_call: TRBV7-2; cdr3_aa: CASSLGHNPYEQYF
j_call: TRBJ1-2; v_call: TRBV28; cdr3_aa: CASTPAGLNYGYTF
j_call: TRBJ1-4; v_call: TRBV5-4; cdr3_aa: CASSRAVGQGAREKLFF
j_call: TRBJ2-7; v_call: TRBV11-1; cdr3_aa: CASSFTRSHEQYF
j_call: TRBJ1-3; v_call: TRBV15; cdr3_aa: CATSNHGLTLGNTIYF
j_call: TRBJ1-1; v_call: TRBV29-1; cdr3_aa: CSVETGTMNTEAFF
j_call: TRBJ2-7; v_call: TRBV4-2; cdr3_aa: CASSPDSGRYEQYF
j_call: TRBJ1-2; v_call: TRBV9; cdr3_aa: CASSVGVGVGDYGYTF
j_call: TRBJ2-5; v_call: TRBV7-2; cdr3_aa: CASSYRGSEWETQYF
j_call: TRBJ2-7; v_call: TRBV19; cdr3_aa: CASSIDLGRSYEQYF
j_call: TRBJ1-5; v_call: TRBV27; cdr3_aa: CASRPGRGGQPQHF
j_call: TRBJ2-1; v_call: TRBV5-5; cdr3_aa: CASSPWGGRFYNEQFF
j_call: TRBJ2-5; v_call: TRBV2; cdr3_aa: CASSTSEWGETQYF
j_call: TRBJ2-3; v_call: TRBV7-9; cdr3_aa: CASSPGLGDTDTQYF
j_call: TRBJ2-7; v_call: TRBV28; cdr3_aa: CASSFLGAAEQYF
j_call: TRBJ1-1; v_call: TRBV5-5; cdr3_aa: CASSLILGAGAFF
j_call: TRBJ2-7; v_call: TRBV7-7; cdr3_aa: CASSPTDTGEQYF
j_call: TRBJ2-5; v_call: TRBV7-2; cdr3_aa: CASSLRTGGGQETQYF
j_call: TRBJ1-1; v_call: TRBV7-9; cdr3_aa: CASSLWQVDTEAFF
j_call: TRBJ1-2; v_call: TRBV18; cdr3_aa: CASSPGTGGSGYTF
j_call: TRBJ1-4; v_call: TRBV6-6; cdr3_aa: CASSGQGAQTNEKLFF
j_call: TRBJ1-2; v_call: TRBV6-5; cdr3_aa: CASRGTGDGYTF
j_call: TRBJ2-5; v_call: TRBV10-3; cdr3_aa: CAISKLSYGTQYF
j_call: TRBJ2-2; v_call: TRBV7-3; cdr3_aa: CASSSQWSTGELFF
j_call: TRBJ2-7; v_call: TRBV6-5; cdr3_aa: CASGGRVPYEQYF
j_call: TRBJ1-4; v_call: TRBV28; cdr3_aa: CASSSPRGVSEKLFF
j_call: TRBJ1-1; v_call: TRBV6-6; cdr3_aa: CASSYLGRNTEAFF
j_call: TRBJ2-5; v_call: TRBV27; cdr3_aa: CASSQLRGLTQYF